A single TCR beta chain is shown here with its context. Its antigen has not been determined. Base qualities are not recorded, but no much larger clone differs from it by a single base. Per the germline V gene, SGHTA is the CDR1 and FQGNSA is the CDR2. Including cysteine and phenylalanine, the CDR3 has 13 amino acids. The retained sequence is limited to the CDR3, 39 bases, with the frame set at the first base. V lost 2 bases and J lost 1 base; the stretch between them is 5 bases long. These data belong to a study of blood T cell repertoires in COVID-19 (dated by TCRdb to the early 2020s). The study in broad terms: The collaborator samples originated in the United States, Italy and Spain and spanned the acute and convalescent phases of COVID-19. The repertoires were released in a freely available public database intended as a resource for research on the immune response to SARS-CoV-2. A de-identified subject ID, COVID-19 status, age in years and sex were almost always included in the sample metadata. Where HLA class I and class II types were available, the types were taken from metadata supplied by the sample provider, not from assay-based typing. The prospective study material was composed of cDNA or gDNA derived from T cells, B-cell-depleted T cells, or PBMCs. Subjects who had been exposed to COVID-19, were actively infected with it, or had recovered from it provided the deeply sampled blood TCRbeta repertoires that made up the dataset. The samples were drawn from the first 160 participants of the ongoing ImmuneRACE study and from some 1,300 subjects provided by 6 global collaborators.

What the research found in general, with its limitations: How much clinical and demographic metadata was included differed by source and by participant, and the metadata was provided uncurated.

TCRbeta CDR3 regions were amplified from genomic DNA by means of the immunoSEQ Assay, a bias-controlled multiplex PCR. Regarding the original processing steps: Nucleated cell counts per sample were estimated from amplification of reference gene primers within the assay. Sequence reads were collapsed and filtered to measure the absolute abundance of every unique TCRbeta CDR3 rearrangement. For each sample, productive Simpson clonality was calculated as the square root of Simpson's diversity index over productive rearrangements. Not all clones reach the TCRdb copy of this immuneACCESS table, which keeps in-frame sequences only. Checked studies attribute under half of the gap to unresolved V genes and leave the rest unexplained. That table is the source of V, J and clone size, and D and trimming were worked out from the DNA. The sample table shows approximately 99,000 clones, and around four fifths are seen once. The top ten constitute just over 4% of the sample.

Each collaborating institution followed its own protocols to collect whole blood in K2EDTA tubes. For TCRbeta analysis, collaborators shipped samples in one of three forms: frozen whole blood, isolated PBMCs, or DNA extracted from either of those sample types. The sequenced material came from peripheral blood. The chain links TRBV7-2 with TRBJ1-1; the D gene is unclear. The origin of this receptor is a woman in her seventies with acute or convalescent COVID-19. The nucleotide sequence is given as TGTGCCAGCAGCTTAAGACAGAACACTGAAGCTTTCTTT. Its protein product is CASSLRQNTEAFF.